The 13 T cell receptor beta chains presented below share a single source sample, sequenced in a study of tumor and adjacent non-tumor tissue in lung cancer. The template was RNA from unsorted bulk tissue. TCRbeta libraries were built with three rounds of nested PCR, modified from ARM-PCR. A single record per CDR3 protein comes from TCRdb applying MiXCR to the multiplex PCR reads. The sample lists more than 85,000 distinct CDR3 sequences, roughly 62% seen once, with roughly 15% in the top ten. The material sequenced was lung tumor tissue. These receptors were obtained from a man between 65 and 85 years old with non-small cell lung cancer.

Points on this clonotype: With a much larger clone just one base away, this may be a read error. CDR3 nucleotides: TGCGCCAGCAGCCACGAGGCAGGGAACTATGGCTACACCTTC. The encoded protein is CASSHEAGNYGYTF. V and J are TRBV4-1 and TRBJ1-2; D perhaps matches TRBD1 (5 bases). V shed 3 bases and J shed 2 bases, with 10 bases lying between them. The length of the CDR3 is 14 residues. Germline V CDR1 and CDR2: MGHRA, YSYEKL.

The chain uses TRBV6-5 and TRBJ2-7; 7 nucleotides agree with TRBD1. Germline CDR1 and CDR2: MNHEY and SVGAGI. This CDR3 contains 13 residues. The junction had 10 bases not matched to a gene; V was cut back by 10 bases and J by 4 bases. The chain's CDR3 is CAIGQRDSYEQYF. The CDR3 DNA reads TGTGCCATCGGGCAACGGGACAGTTACGAGCAGTACTTC.

The chain is built from TRBV11-2 and TRBJ2-2; tentatively, D is TRBD2 (5 bases). The germline V and J ends were trimmed by 3 bases and 7 bases, with 12 bases remaining between them. This CDR3 is built from 14 residues. CDR1 and CDR2 from the germline V gene are SGHAT and FQNNGV. CDR3 sequence: CASSLTNGVGELFF. CDR3 sequence (DNA): TGTGCCAGCAGCTTGACTAATGGGGTCGGGGAGCTGTTTTTT.

Concerning this clonotype itself: One end of the junction varies from germline; a read error may be responsible. The CDR3 DNA is TGTGCCAGCAGCACCCGGGACAGGGTTTTTGTGACCCAGTGCTTC. Translating it yields CASSTRDRVFVTQCF. The chain recombines TRBV11-1 with TRBJ2-5, with 9 nucleotides matching TRBD1. The germline V gene encodes CDR1 SGHAT and CDR2 FQDESV (reference sequence). The CDR3 is 15 amino acids.

Concerning this clonotype itself: A single base separates this from a much larger clone, so it may be a read error. The chain joins TRBV30 to TRBJ1-6; D is unresolved. Germline-derived CDR1 and CDR2 are GTSNPN and SVGIG (reference sequence). This CDR3 contains 13 residues. The CDR3 nucleotides are TGTGCCCGGAGCCCGGGGTATAATTCACCCCTCCACTTT. It specifies CARSPGYNSPLHF.

Notes on this clonotype: Given a much more abundant clone one base away, this may be a read error. The gene calls are TRBV11-2 and TRBJ2-2; the D is unclear. Germline loops: CDR1 SGHAT, CDR2 FQNNGV. There are 15 residues in the CDR3. The CDR3 protein is CVSSLGTERTGELFF. The CDR3 DNA follows: TGCGTCAGCAGCTTAGGCACGGAGAGAACCGGGGAGCTGTTTTTT.

The chain employs TRBV4-1 and TRBJ1-1; weak D call: TRBD1 (6 bases). The CDR3 runs 13 residues. Germline lookup yields CDR1 MGHRA and CDR2 YSYEKL. V was cut by 7 bases and J by 4 bases, with 13 bases left in between. The CDR3 DNA follows: TGCGCCAGCAACTCTGGGGGCGGCACTGAAGCTTTCTTT. Protein: CASNSGGGTEAFF.

In this sample, this clonotype turned up many times. The V and J genes are TRBV5-1 and TRBJ1-1; weak D call: TRBD1 (6 bases). V lost 2 bases and J lost 1, with 9 bases in between. The CDR3 consists of 14 residues. Germline V gene lookup returns CDR1 SGHRS and CDR2 YFSETQ. CDR3 sequence (DNA): TGCGCCAGCAGCTTTGGCAGGGGGAACACTGAAGCTTTCTTT. It encodes CASSFGRGNTEAFF.

Comment on this clonotype: One end of the junction fails to match germline, which may point to a read error. CDR3 nucleotides: TGCAGGGTTTTTGCCCCTAGCGGGAGGCTTTACAATGGGCAGTTCTTC. Amino acids: CRVFAPSGRLYNGQFF. V is TRBV29-1 and J is TRBJ2-1, with TRBD2 identical over 11 bases. Per the germline V gene, CDR1 is SQVTM and CDR2 is ANQGSEA. The CDR3 is 16 residues long.

The chain has TRBV12-3 or TRBV12-4 and TRBJ2-3; D possibly corresponds to TRBD2 (6 bases). CDR3 size: 15 residues. V was cut by 5 bases and J by 4 bases, with 16 bases left in between. The CDR3 here is CASSMTAPGADTQYF. DNA for the CDR3: TGTGCCAGCAGTATGACGGCCCCGGGGGCAGATACGCAGTATTTT.

This clonotype was recorded many times. The chain recombines TRBV6-1 with TRBJ2-5; TRBD2 matches at 9 bases. Germline values: CDR1 MNHNS, CDR2 SASEGT. Trimming at V came to 0 bases and at J to 5 bases, leaving 4 bases not matched to a gene. This CDR3 region has 15 residues. CDR3 in amino acids: CASSEALAGSETQYF. The CDR3, as DNA: TGTGCCAGCAGTGAAGCCCTAGCGGGGAGCGAGACCCAGTACTTC.

Notes on this clonotype: It may be a read error: a sequence one base away is much more abundant. The chain is built from TRBV29-1 and TRBJ2-1; D possibly corresponds to TRBD2 (5 bases). Germline V gene data show CDR1 as SQVTM and CDR2 as ANQGSEA. Trimming cost V 7 bases and J 4 bases, with 17 bases left between them. This CDR3 contains 14 residues. The DNA for the CDR3 is TGCAGCGGCGAGGACTGTACAAGATACAATGAGCAGTTCTTC. Encoded protein: CSGEDCTRYNEQFF.

Notes on this clonotype: A clone one base away is much larger, so this may be a read error. The chain links TRBV20-1 to TRBJ2-1, with 10 bases fitting TRBD2. Per the germline V gene, CDR1 is DFQATT and CDR2 is SNEGSKA (reference sequence). CDR3 size: 14 residues. Written as DNA, the CDR3 is TGCAATGCTAGTCTAGCGGGAGACCCCAATGAGCAGTTCTTC. This gives the protein CNASLAGDPNEQFF.